This paragraph covers one T cell receptor (beta chain) sequence. Its antigen is unknown. The assay was immunoSEQ multiplex PCR, and TCRdb's table has in-frame clones only and misses some. The table shows over 2 million clones, with less than 95% occurring only once. These data are taken from a study of shared clonotypes between healthy human individuals. Background on the study: Donor composition was two women and three men, aged 18 to 49. Findings and caveats of the study: Sharing across a few donors was seen in 4.5% to 5.5% of naive CD4 clonotypes. Compared with clonotypes that all four donors shared, non-shared clonotypes had lower generation probabilities.

Caucasian adults residing in Nashville, Tennessee made up all the donors. V gave up 4 bases and J gave up 6 bases, with 10 bases separating them. This CDR3 spans 12 amino acids. The germline V gene encodes CDR1 MDHEN and CDR2 SYDVKM. Sequenced: naive CD4+ T cells from PBMCs. Subset of the sample: CD45RA+ positively selected. This receptor was taken from a young man in good health. Some clones in this sample may be carry-over from other donors' samples. This sequence joins TRBV28 and TRBJ2-7; the D is unclear. The CDR3 DNA reads TGTGCCAGCAGTTCCCAGAGGCCCGAGCAGTACTTC. Residues: CASSSQRPEQYF.